This T cell receptor beta chain stems from a study of vaccination effects on CD4 cells after COVID-19. About this clone: Its antigen remains unknown.

The method was immunoSEQ multiplex PCR; TCRdb's version includes in-frame clones alone and lacks a portion of them. The sample shows fewer than 30,000 clones, 70% to 75% of them seen only once. Viral peptide pool expansion of antigen-specific CD4+ T cells preceded sequencing in the ViraFEST assay. The culture ran for roughly ten days before CD4+ T cells were isolated. Vaccine administered to participants consisted of two doses of either BNT162b2 or mRNA-1273. Germline V gene lookup returns CDR1 SGHRS and CDR2 YFSETQ. This CDR3 spans 15 amino acids. V dropped 4 bases and J dropped 1 base, with 12 bases sitting between them.

This clonotype was sampled from a human donor who received a COVID-19 vaccine. This material consisted of CD4+ T cells from PBMCs cultured with SARS-CoV-2 spike peptides, taken after COVID-19 vaccination. The chain recombines TRBV5-1 with TRBJ2-1; TRBD2 might be the D (6 bases). The DNA of the CDR3 is TGCGCCAGCAGCCAATTAGCGGAATCCTACAATGAGCAGTTCTTC. It yields the protein CASSQLAESYNEQFF. The full variable domain, rest sourced from reference TRBV5-1 and TRBJ2-1, is KAGVTQTPRYLIKTRGQQVTLSCSPISGHRSVSWYQQTPGQGLQFLFEYFSETQRNKGNFPGRFSGRQFSNSRSEMNVSTLELGDSALYLCASSQLAESYNEQFFGPGTRLTVL.